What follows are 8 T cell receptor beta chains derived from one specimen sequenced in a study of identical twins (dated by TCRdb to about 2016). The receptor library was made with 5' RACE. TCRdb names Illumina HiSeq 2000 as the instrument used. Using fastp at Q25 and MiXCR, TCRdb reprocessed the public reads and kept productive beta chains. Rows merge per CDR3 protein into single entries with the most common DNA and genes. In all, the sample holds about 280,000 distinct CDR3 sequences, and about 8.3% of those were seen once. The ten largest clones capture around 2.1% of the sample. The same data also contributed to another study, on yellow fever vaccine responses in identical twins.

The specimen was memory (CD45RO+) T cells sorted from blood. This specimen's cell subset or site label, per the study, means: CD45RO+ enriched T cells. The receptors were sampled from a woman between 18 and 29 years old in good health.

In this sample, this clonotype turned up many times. In DNA form, the CDR3 reads TGTGCCAGCAGATTAGGGACTAGCGGGCAAGAGACCCAGTACTTC. Translated: CASRLGTSGQETQYF. The rearrangement joins TRBV6-5 to TRBJ2-5, with TRBD2 identical over 12 bases. The germline gives CDR1 MNHEY, CDR2 SVGAGI. V lost 6 bases, J lost 2 bases, and 4 bases stayed unmatched. The CDR3 sequence is 15 residues long.

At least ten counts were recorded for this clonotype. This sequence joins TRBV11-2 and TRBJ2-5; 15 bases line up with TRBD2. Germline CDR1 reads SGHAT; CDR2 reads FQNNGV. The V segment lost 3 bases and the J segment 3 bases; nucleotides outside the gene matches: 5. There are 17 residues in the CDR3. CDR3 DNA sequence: TGTGCCAGCAGCTTCTGGACTAGCGGGGGGGCAGAAGAGACCCAGTACTTC. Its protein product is CASSFWTSGGAEETQYF.

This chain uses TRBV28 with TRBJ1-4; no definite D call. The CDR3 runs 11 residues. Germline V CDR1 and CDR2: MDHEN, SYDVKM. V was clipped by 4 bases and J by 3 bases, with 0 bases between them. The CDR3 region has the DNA TGTGCCAGCAGTTCTAATGAAAAACTGTTTTTT. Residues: CASSSNEKLFF. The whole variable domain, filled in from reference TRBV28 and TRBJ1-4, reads DVKVTQSSRYLVKRTGEKVFLECVQDMDHENMFWYRQDPGLGLRLIYFSYDVKMKEKGDIPEGYSVSREKKERFSLILESASTNQTSMYLCASSSNEKLFFGSGTQLSVL.

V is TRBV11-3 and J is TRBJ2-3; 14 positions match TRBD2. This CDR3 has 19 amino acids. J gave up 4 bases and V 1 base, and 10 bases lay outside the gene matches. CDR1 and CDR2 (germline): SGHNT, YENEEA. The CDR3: CASSLGWERTSGRPDTQYF. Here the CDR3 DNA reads TGTGCCAGCAGCTTAGGATGGGAGCGGACTAGCGGGAGGCCAGATACGCAGTATTTT.

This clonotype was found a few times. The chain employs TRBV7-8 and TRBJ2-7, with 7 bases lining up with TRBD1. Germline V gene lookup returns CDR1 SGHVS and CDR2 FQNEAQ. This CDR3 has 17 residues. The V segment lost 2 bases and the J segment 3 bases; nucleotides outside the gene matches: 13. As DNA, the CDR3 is TGTGCCAGCAGCTTACTCCCCTCCAGACAGGGTCTCTACGAGCAGTACGTC. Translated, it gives CASSLLPSRQGLYEQYV.

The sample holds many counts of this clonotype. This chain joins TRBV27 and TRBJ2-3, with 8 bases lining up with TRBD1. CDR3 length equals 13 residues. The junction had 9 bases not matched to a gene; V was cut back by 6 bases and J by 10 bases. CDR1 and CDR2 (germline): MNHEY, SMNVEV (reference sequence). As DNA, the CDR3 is TGTGCCAGCAGCCCGGACAGGGCCGGGGCGCAGTATTTT. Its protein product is CASSPDRAGAQYF.

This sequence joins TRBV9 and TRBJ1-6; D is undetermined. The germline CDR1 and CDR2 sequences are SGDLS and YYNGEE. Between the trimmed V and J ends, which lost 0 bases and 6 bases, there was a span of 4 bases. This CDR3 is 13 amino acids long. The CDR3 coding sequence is TGTGCCAGCAGCGTAGATGCTAATTCACCCCTCCACTTT. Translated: CASSVDANSPLHF.

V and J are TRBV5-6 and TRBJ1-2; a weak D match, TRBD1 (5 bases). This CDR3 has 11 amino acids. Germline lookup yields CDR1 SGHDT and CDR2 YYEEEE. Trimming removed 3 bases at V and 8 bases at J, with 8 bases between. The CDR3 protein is CASSWRGGYTF. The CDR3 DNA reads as TGTGCCAGCAGCTGGAGGGGAGGCTACACCTTC.